The 10 T cell receptor beta chains reported below all come from one sample, sequenced in a study of naive and memory T cell subsets. Study-level results: A few larger clonotypes appeared in naive repertoires, especially CD8, possibly memory cells re-expressing CD45RA.

The beta constant-region primer was an equimolar mix of two oligonucleotides covering TRBC1 and TRBC2. The ligated cDNA underwent four PCR rounds using SP2 and nested alpha and beta constant-region primers. TCRdb passed the UMI-ligation and nested PCR reads through MiXCR, listing each CDR3 protein once. The profile shows approximately 140,000 distinct CDR3 sequences, 15% to 25% of them singletons. The antigens for these receptors are not known. Sequenced: naive CD8+ T cells from blood. Receptors were obtained from a human donor in good health.

The rearrangement links TRBV10-3 to TRBJ2-1, with TRBD1 matching over 9 bases. This CDR3 comprises 17 residues. Trimming took 0 bases from V and 7 from J; bases not matched to a gene: 10. CDR1 is ENHRY and CDR2 is SYGVKD in the germline V gene. CDR3 nucleotide sequence: TGTGCCATCAGTGAGTCGGACAGGGGAGGACTAATTAATGAGCAGTTCTTC. It translates to CAISESDRGGLINEQFF.

The V call is TRBV2, the J call TRBJ1-5; unclear D gene. Trimming took off 7 bases at V and 1 base at J, with 8 bases between the two ends. Germline CDR1 and CDR2: SNHLY and FYNNEI. The CDR3 is made up of 13 amino acids. DNA for the CDR3: TGTGCCAGCAAAGAGGAGAGCAATCAGCCCCAGCATTTT. This encodes CASKEESNQPQHF.

V usage is TRBV28 and J usage is TRBJ2-5, with TRBD2 matching over 9 bases. This CDR3 has 15 amino acids. V was pared by 3 bases and J by 7 bases, with 9 bases of the junction left unmatched. Per germline, CDR1 MDHEN and CDR2 SYDVKM. The CDR3 region has the DNA TGTGCCAGCAGTTTTAGCGCGGGAGGGCGCGGGACCCAGTACTTC. Translating gives CASSFSAGGRGTQYF.

This clonotype was found many times. The chain links TRBV5-1 to TRBJ2-7; 14 positions match TRBD2. This CDR3 has 17 residues. V dropped 0 bases and J dropped 3; count of bases not matched to a gene: 5. Germline assignment: CDR1 SGHRS and CDR2 YFSETQ. CDR3 sequence reads: CASSLAGGTSGSYEQYF. The CDR3, as DNA: TGCGCCAGCAGCTTGGCGGGGGGGACTAGCGGGAGCTACGAGCAGTACTTC.

The chain combines TRBV28 with TRBJ2-3; no firm D call. Germline assignment: CDR1 MDHEN and CDR2 SYDVKM. This CDR3 region has 19 residues. Trimming took off 2 bases at V and 1 base at J, with 22 bases between the two ends. CDR3 in DNA: TGTGCCAGCAGTTTAACCCGGCTGAGTCGCGTGCACGGCACAGATACGCAGTATTTT. This sequence encodes CASSLTRLSRVHGTDTQYF. The full variable domain, in which reference TRBV28 and TRBJ2-3 provide the parts outside the CDR3, is DVKVTQSSRYLVKRTGEKVFLECVQDMDHENMFWYRQDPGLGLRLIYFSYDVKMKEKGDIPEGYSVSREKKERFSLILESASTNQTSMYLCASSLTRLSRVHGTDTQYFGPGTRLTVL.

The gene calls are TRBV2 and TRBJ2-3; tentative D call: TRBD2 (6 bases). Trimming left V 4 bases short and J 0 bases short, with 20 bases between. This CDR3 contains 18 residues. Germline-derived CDR1 and CDR2 are SNHLY and FYNNEI. CDR3 DNA sequence: TGTGCCAGCAGTGTCCCAAAGGGGCTAGCGCCTAGCACAGATACGCAGTATTTT. This translates into CASSVPKGLAPSTDTQYF.

This rearrangement joins TRBV6-5 to TRBJ2-3; 8 bases fit TRBD2. V trimming: 4 bases; J trimming: 4 bases; junction bases outside the gene matches: 10. This CDR3 comprises 16 residues. Germline V lookup: CDR1 MNHEY, CDR2 SVGAGI. CDR3 in DNA: TGTGCCAGCAGTTTAAAAGCGGGAGAAATATCAGATACGCAGTATTTT. This gives the protein CASSLKAGEISDTQYF.

The V gene is TRBV27, the J gene TRBJ2-1; TRBD1 matches 7 bases. J lost 6 bases, V lost 7 bases, and 0 bases had no gene match. The V gene's germline CDR1 is MNHEY and CDR2 SMNVEV (reference sequence). The CDR3 has 11 amino acids. The CDR3 DNA is TGTGCCAGCAACAGGGGCAATGAGCAGTTCTTC. It encodes CASNRGNEQFF.

V and J are TRBV28 and TRBJ1-5; D gene ambiguous. Germline CDR1 and CDR2: MDHEN and SYDVKM. CDR3 size: 15 residues. V shed 4 bases and J shed 5 bases, with 15 bases lying between them. CDR3 amino acids: CASSYQGSYYQPQHF. CDR3 sequence (DNA): TGTGCCAGCAGTTATCAAGGGAGCTACTATCAGCCCCAGCATTTT.

This clonotype appeared a few times. J is TRBJ1-1 and V is TRBV2; 10 nucleotides agree with TRBD1. The trim removed 11 bases at V and 8 bases at J, leaving 23 bases unmatched. Germline CDR1 is SNHLY and CDR2 is FYNNEI. This CDR3 is 17 amino acids long. CDR3 residues: CAQRGDRGLVRPLEAFF. CDR3 nucleotides: TGTGCCCAGCGGGGGGACAGGGGCCTGGTGAGACCTTTGGAAGCTTTCTTT.